A single sample gave rise to the 24 T cell receptor beta chains below, sequenced in a study of radiation and T cells in renal cell carcinoma. Time point meaning: blood 4 weeks post-SBRT, at nephrectomy. This sample's treatment: 15 Gy SBRT to primary tumor, nephrectomy 4 weeks later. Repertoires were generated with immunoSEQ multiplex PCR, while TCRdb's copy carries only in-frame clones and drops some. The sample has fewer than 200,000 clones, about 88% seen once. The specimen was blood, collected from a patient whose treatment included radiotherapy and nephrectomy. The receptors stem from a woman between 45 and 65 years old with renal cell carcinoma.

The chain combines TRBV4-2 with TRBJ1-2; 12 bases line up with TRBD1. Germline loops: CDR1 LGHNA, CDR2 YNFKEQ. The CDR3 loop spans 15 amino acids. The trim removed 1 base at V and 10 bases at J, leaving 7 bases unmatched. The CDR3 here is CASSQAQGTGGDYTF. As DNA, the CDR3 is TGTGCCAGCAGCCAAGCTCAAGGGACAGGGGGCGACTACACCTTC.

The chain joins TRBV11-2 to TRBJ2-7; no firm D call. The CDR3 consists of 15 residues. Germline V lookup: CDR1 SGHAT, CDR2 FQNNGV. V lost 0 bases and J 3 bases, leaving 12 bases between the germline ends. The DNA for the CDR3 is TGTGCCAGCAGCTTAGATCGTGTACAGATCTACGAGCAGTACTTC. It encodes CASSLDRVQIYEQYF.

V gene TRBV12-5 combines with J gene TRBJ1-1; 9 bases match TRBD1. The CDR3 is 18 residues long. Germline V gene sequence: CDR1 LGHNT, CDR2 FRNRAP. V trimming: 0 bases; J trimming: 5 bases; junction bases outside the gene matches: 13. CDR3 coding DNA: TGTGCTAGTGGTTTGGTAGGAACCAACAGGGGGCGTGGAACTGAAGCTTTCTTT. As protein: CASGLVGTNRGRGTEAFF.

This chain joins TRBV11-3 and TRBJ2-5; TRBD1 is a possible D gene (8 bases). The CDR3 extends over 15 amino acids. V lost 6 bases to trimming and J lost 5 bases, with 19 bases between them. CDR1 is SGHNT, CDR2 YENEEA, per germline. This CDR3 reads CASREGGTGDETQYF. The CDR3 DNA sequence: TGTGCCAGCAGGGAGGGGGGGACAGGAGATGAGACCCAGTACTTC.

The V call is TRBV15, the J call TRBJ2-1; the D gene is possibly TRBD2 (5 bases). V lost 0 bases and J 5 bases, leaving 14 bases between the germline ends. Germline V gene data show CDR1 as LNHNV and CDR2 as YYDKDF (reference sequence). The CDR3 spans 16 residues. For the CDR3, the DNA is TGTGCCACCAGCAGAGATGGAGGAGTTTCAAACAATGAGCAGTTCTTC. Amino acids: CATSRDGGVSNNEQFF.

The V gene is TRBV7-2, the J gene TRBJ2-1; D may be TRBD1 (5 bases). The CDR3 has 17 amino acids. V was pared by 2 bases and J by 0 bases, with 14 bases between. Germline V gene sequence: CDR1 SGHTA, CDR2 FQGNSA. CDR3 sequence reads: CASSLKSQVGSYNEQFF. In nucleotides, the CDR3 is TGTGCCAGCAGCTTAAAATCACAGGTCGGCTCCTACAATGAGCAGTTCTTC.

The chain joins TRBV18 to TRBJ1-3, with a weak D call TRBD1 (6 bases). V lost 3 bases and J lost 0, with 12 bases in between. The germline V gene has CDR1 KGHSH and CDR2 LQKENI. CDR3 length: 16 residues. The CDR3 nucleotides are TGTGCCAGCTCACCTGCAGGGACAAGCTCTGGAAACACCATATATTTT. This sequence encodes CASSPAGTSSGNTIYF.

This clone is a singleton in its sample. The rearrangement joins TRBV19 to TRBJ1-3; D unclear. The CDR3 totals 12 residues. Per germline, CDR1 LNHDA and CDR2 SQIVND (reference sequence). The V gene lost 2 bases and the J gene lost 1 base, with 0 bases spanning the gap. In DNA form, the CDR3 reads TGTGCCAGTAGTATATCTGGAAACACCATATATTTT. Encoded protein: CASSISGNTIYF.

V usage is TRBV6-5 and J usage is TRBJ1-2; 8 bases agree with TRBD1. This CDR3 contains 14 residues. From germline, CDR1 is MNHEY and CDR2 SVGAGI. The V gene end was trimmed by 3 bases and the J gene end by 8 bases; junction bases not matched to a gene: 8. The CDR3 loop is CASSYDRGAGGYTF. CDR3 DNA sequence: TGTGCCAGCAGTTATGACAGGGGTGCAGGAGGCTACACCTTC.

The chain employs TRBV6-6 and TRBJ1-6; D may be TRBD1 (5 bases). Germline lookup yields CDR1 MNHNY and CDR2 SVGAGI (reference sequence). V was shortened by 10 bases and J by 7 bases, with 14 bases between the two germline ends. The CDR3 totals 13 residues. The DNA for the CDR3 is TGTGCCACCAGGGACGGAGAAAATTCACCCCTCCACTTT. Amino acids: CATRDGENSPLHF.

The V and J genes are TRBV18 and TRBJ1-1; D not certain. V lost 5 bases, J lost 0 bases, and 13 bases lay in between. Per germline, CDR1 KGHSH and CDR2 LQKENI. The CDR3 spans 15 residues. This chain's CDR3 is CASSSKADMNTEAFF. In nucleotides, the CDR3 is TGTGCCAGCTCAAGCAAGGCCGATATGAACACTGAAGCTTTCTTT.

The V call is TRBV6-1, the J call TRBJ1-2; tentatively, D is TRBD1 (6 bases). Per the germline V gene, CDR1 is MNHNS and CDR2 is SASEGT. V shed 8 bases and J shed 3 bases, with 13 bases lying between them. This CDR3 region has 13 residues. The chain's CDR3 is CASHRESHYGYTF. CDR3 sequence (DNA): TGTGCCAGCCACAGGGAGTCACACTATGGCTACACCTTC.

The chain employs TRBV9 and TRBJ1-2; 8 nucleotides line up with TRBD1. The CDR3 extends over 13 amino acids. Trimming at V came to 5 bases and at J to 4 bases, leaving 4 bases not matched to a gene. Germline V gives CDR1 SGDLS, CDR2 YYNGEE. Here the CDR3 DNA reads TGTGCCAGCAGTAAGGGACAGGCCTATGGCTACACCTTC. This gives the protein CASSKGQAYGYTF.

In regard to this clone: Other nucleotide sequences from this sample produce the same CDR3. The gene calls are TRBV9 and TRBJ2-4; the D gene could be TRBD1 or TRBD2 (6 bases each). V lost 0 bases and J lost 7, with 11 bases in between. Per the germline V gene, CDR1 is SGDLS and CDR2 is YYNGEE. The CDR3 has 14 amino acids. The CDR3 DNA sequence: TGTGCCAGCAGCGTAGGAGGAGGGGGTAACATTCAGTACTTC. Residues: CASSVGGGGNIQYF.

This clone was detected only once. CDR3 bases: TGTGCCAGCAGCTTAGTTGGTAGCGGGGGGGCCTCCGGGGAGCTGTTTTTT. Encoded protein: CASSLVGSGGASGELFF. The V gene is TRBV7-2, the J gene TRBJ2-2; 11 nucleotides align to TRBD2. Per the germline V gene, CDR1 is SGHTA and CDR2 is FQGNSA. V lost 1 base to trimming and J lost 6 bases; unmatched junction nucleotides: 7. The length of the CDR3 is 17 residues.

The chain combines TRBV10-3 with TRBJ2-3; D possibly corresponds to TRBD2 (6 bases). Trimming removed 8 bases at V and 1 base at J, with 13 bases between. The germline gives CDR1 ENHRY, CDR2 SYGVKD. This CDR3 is built from 14 residues. This chain's CDR3 is CAISTGGGTDTQYF. CDR3 sequence (DNA): TGTGCCATCTCGACCGGCGGGGGCACAGATACGCAGTATTTT.

The V call is TRBV6-1, the J call TRBJ1-6; the D is unclear. This CDR3 is 15 amino acids long. Between the trimmed V and J ends, which lost 3 bases and 9 bases, there was a span of 15 bases. Germline assignment: CDR1 MNHNS and CDR2 SASEGT. CDR3 sequence (DNA): TGTGCCAGCAGTGAGATCAGTTCGGCGATTTCACCCCTCCACTTT. Its translation: CASSEISSAISPLHF.

The chain recombines TRBV5-1 with TRBJ1-2; D unresolved. The CDR3 has 13 residues. CDR1 is SGHRS, CDR2 YFSETQ, per germline. V was pared by 0 bases and J by 3 bases, with 6 bases between. The CDR3 region is CASSLAPDYGYTF. The DNA for the CDR3 is TGCGCCAGCAGCTTGGCTCCGGACTATGGCTACACCTTC.

This clone was counted a few times. The V and J genes are TRBV7-9 and TRBJ1-6; D is uncertain. This CDR3 region has 12 residues. Trimming stripped 1 base from V and 10 bases from J, with 5 bases between. Germline V gene data show CDR1 as SEHNR and CDR2 as FQNEAQ (reference sequence). The CDR3 protein is CASSLGGSPLHF. The CDR3 DNA reads as TGTGCCAGCAGCTTAGGAGGCTCACCCCTCCACTTT.

The V call is TRBV6-6, the J call TRBJ1-5; D is unclear. V lost 8 bases to trimming and J lost 4 bases, with 15 bases between them. This CDR3 contains 14 residues. CDR1 MNHNY and CDR2 SVGAGI come from the germline V gene (reference sequence). The CDR3 region is CASGIGGFNQPQHF. The DNA of the CDR3 is TGTGCCAGCGGGATAGGAGGGTTTAATCAGCCCCAGCATTTT.

The J gene is TRBJ1-2, the V gene TRBV29-1, with D unclear. The CDR3 totals 15 residues. The V gene lost 4 bases and the J gene lost 0 bases, with 15 bases spanning the gap. CDR1 SQVTM and CDR2 ANQGSEA come from the germline V gene. The CDR3 sequence is CSVGLGSPPNYGYTF. The DNA of the CDR3 is TGCAGCGTTGGCTTGGGGTCGCCCCCTAACTATGGCTACACCTTC.

The chain uses TRBV28 and TRBJ2-3; maybe TRBD1 (5 bases). V was clipped by 5 bases and J by 2 bases, with 17 bases between them. This CDR3 contains 16 residues. Germline V gives CDR1 MDHEN, CDR2 SYDVKM. The CDR3 here is CASSHLGVGPTDTQYF. CDR3 DNA: TGTGCCAGCAGTCACTTAGGGGTCGGACCCACAGATACGCAGTATTTT.

This rearrangement joins TRBV11-3 to TRBJ1-4; D not resolved. There are 14 residues in the CDR3. Trimming took off 2 bases at V and 3 bases at J, with 7 bases between the two ends. The germline V gene encodes CDR1 SGHNT and CDR2 YENEEA. In nucleotides, the CDR3 is TGTGCCAGCAGCTTAATTCGGGCTAATGAAAAACTGTTTTTT. Amino acids: CASSLIRANEKLFF.

The J gene is TRBJ1-2, the V gene TRBV18; no definite D call. The V gene lost 2 bases and the J gene lost 2 bases, with 18 bases spanning the gap. Germline values: CDR1 KGHSH, CDR2 LQKENI. The CDR3 is made up of 17 amino acids. The CDR3 coding sequence is TGTGCCAGCTCACCAATAACAGACACACGCGGAAACTATGGCTACACCTTC. It specifies CASSPITDTRGNYGYTF. Combining the CDR3 with reference TRBV18 and TRBJ1-2 gives the whole variable domain NAGVMQNPRHLVRRRGQEARLRCSPMKGHSHVYWYRQLPEEGLKFMVYLQKENIIDESGMPKERFSAEFPKEGPSILRIQQVVRGDSAAYFCASSPITDTRGNYGYTFGSGTRLTVV.